Below are 22 T cell receptor beta chains sequenced from a single sample in a study of shared clonotypes between healthy human individuals. Data came from immunoSEQ multiplex PCR; TCRdb stores just in-frame clones and leaves some out. Altogether some 2,400,000 clones are present, 90% to 97% being singletons, with the ten largest covering approximately 0.13%. Sequenced: naive CD4+ T cells sorted from blood. The sample's subset: CD45RA+ positively selected. All receptors come from a young man in good health.

The rearrangement uses TRBV5-6 and TRBJ2-2, with TRBD1 matching over 8 bases. This CDR3 is built from 15 residues. Germline V gene sequence: CDR1 SGHDT, CDR2 YYEEEE. With 2 bases clipped from V and 3 bases from J, the junction kept 3 bases outside the gene matches. CDR3 DNA: TGTGCCAGCAGCTTTGGGACAGGACACACCGGGGAGCTGTTTTTT. As protein: CASSFGTGHTGELFF.

The gene calls are TRBV19 and TRBJ2-6; 10 bases map to TRBD1. With V trimmed by 3 bases and J by 0 bases, 5 bases remained unmatched. In germline, CDR1 is LNHDA, CDR2 SQIVND (reference sequence). This CDR3 spans 18 amino acids. This CDR3 is CASSILGQGSSGANVLTF. The CDR3 region has the DNA TGTGCCAGTAGTATTTTGGGACAGGGGAGCTCTGGGGCCAACGTCCTGACTTTC.

The CDR3 protein is CASSYQVGSTEAFF. CDR3 DNA sequence: TGTGCCAGCTCCTACCAGGTGGGGAGCACTGAAGCTTTCTTT. The rearrangement links TRBV18 to TRBJ1-1; the D is unclear. V dropped 6 bases and J dropped 4 bases, with 15 bases sitting between them. This CDR3 has 14 amino acids. From germline, CDR1 is KGHSH and CDR2 LQKENI. The entire variable domain, with the rest obtained from reference TRBV18 and TRBJ1-1, is as follows: NAGVMQNPRHLVRRRGQEARLRCSPMKGHSHVYWYRQLPEEGLKFMVYLQKENIIDESGMPKERFSAEFPKEGPSILRIQQVVRGDSAAYFCASSYQVGSTEAFFGQGTRLTVV.

With respect to this clone: This sample includes further DNA sequences coding for the same CDR3. The chain uses TRBV2 and TRBJ2-7; D is uncertain. Trimming shortened V by 6 bases and J by 1 base, and 7 bases separated the two germline ends. This CDR3 spans 12 amino acids. CDR1 is SNHLY and CDR2 is FYNNEI in the germline V gene. CDR3 residues: CASRTDSYEQYF. CDR3 bases: TGTGCCAGCAGAACAGATTCCTACGAGCAGTACTTC. Full variable domain (missing parts from reference TRBV2 and TRBJ2-7): EPEVTQTPSHQVTQMGQEVILRCVPISNHLYFYWYRQILGQKVEFLVSFYNNEISEKSEIFDDQFSVERPDGSNFTLKIRSTKLEDSAMYFCASRTDSYEQYFGPGTRLTVT.

V and J are TRBV27 and TRBJ1-1; D unresolved. The CDR3 is 13 amino acids. From germline, CDR1 is MNHEY and CDR2 SMNVEV (reference sequence). V was pared by 5 bases and J by 1 base, with 8 bases between. Here the CDR3 DNA reads TGTGCCAGCAGTGCCTGGAGGAACACTGAAGCTTTCTTT. This codes for CASSAWRNTEAFF.

This clone was seen a single time. The J gene is TRBJ2-7, the V gene TRBV5-5, with D maybe TRBD2 (6 bases). The ends were cut back, 1 base at V and 4 bases at J, with 18 bases in the middle. The CDR3 is 16 amino acids. Germline V CDR1 and CDR2: SGHKS, YYEKEE (reference sequence). CDR3 region: CASSLSSGTLIYEQYF. CDR3 DNA: TGTGCCAGCAGCTTGTCCTCCGGGACTCTAATATACGAGCAGTACTTC.

The rearrangement joins TRBV28 to TRBJ1-6, with no clear D. There are 14 residues in the CDR3. Germline CDR1 MDHEN, CDR2 SYDVKM. Trimming took 6 bases from V and 2 from J, leaving 8 bases between them. This CDR3 reads CASRDGPYNSPLHF. As DNA, the CDR3 is TGTGCCAGCAGGGACGGACCCTATAATTCACCCCTCCACTTT. Supplemented by reference TRBV28 and TRBJ1-6, the full variable domain reads DVKVTQSSRYLVKRTGEKVFLECVQDMDHENMFWYRQDPGLGLRLIYFSYDVKMKEKGDIPEGYSVSREKKERFSLILESASTNQTSMYLCASRDGPYNSPLHFGNGTRLTVT.

This sequence joins TRBV29-1 and TRBJ2-3; D is possibly TRBD2 (5 bases). Trimming took 2 bases from V and 3 from J, leaving 6 bases between them. The germline V gene encodes CDR1 SQVTM and CDR2 ANQGSEA. The CDR3 runs to 12 residues. CDR3 loop: CSVELATDTQYF. In DNA, the CDR3 is TGCAGCGTTGAACTAGCTACAGATACGCAGTATTTT.

As regards this clone: The junction shows a germline mismatch at one end, possibly a read error. The rearrangement links TRBV28 to TRBJ2-7; TRBD2 is a possible D gene (6 bases). The germline CDR1 and CDR2 sequences are MDHEN and SYDVKM. CDR3 length: 12 amino acids. CDR3 in DNA: TGTGCCAGCACCTCCACTGTGGAGGGTCAGTCCTTC. It encodes CASTSTVEGQSF.

V is TRBV7-9 and J is TRBJ2-5; perhaps TRBD2 as D (6 bases). Trimming shortened V by 4 bases and J by 5 bases, and 11 bases separated the two germline ends. Germline CDR1 is SEHNR and CDR2 is FQNEAQ (reference sequence). The CDR3 sequence is 13 residues long. The CDR3 nucleotides read TGTGCCAGCAGCTCCGACCTAGCGGAGACCCAGTACTTC. Translating gives CASSSDLAETQYF.

This chain uses TRBV5-1 with TRBJ1-2; D possibly corresponds to TRBD1 (6 bases). Germline V gene lookup returns CDR1 SGHRS and CDR2 YFSETQ. This CDR3 region has 14 residues. Trimming took off 0 bases at V and 7 bases at J, with 13 bases between the two ends. CDR3 region: CASSLEQGVGGYTF. In nucleotides, the CDR3 is TGCGCCAGCAGCTTGGAACAGGGAGTTGGTGGCTACACCTTC.

In this sample, this clone turned up once. V usage is TRBV2 and J usage is TRBJ2-7; no firm D call. The CDR3 has 12 amino acids. V was trimmed by 5 bases and J by 4 bases, leaving 9 bases between them. Germline V gene sequence: CDR1 SNHLY, CDR2 FYNNEI. CDR3 DNA: TGTGCCAGCAGTCCTAAAGGGTACGAGCAGTACTTC. It specifies CASSPKGYEQYF.

The rearrangement uses TRBV18 and TRBJ2-2; 7 positions agree with TRBD1. This CDR3 has 16 residues. CDR1 is KGHSH, CDR2 LQKENI, per germline. V lost 0 bases and J lost 6; bases outside the gene matches: 7. CDR3 loop: CASSPPTGPAAGELFF. The CDR3 DNA reads TGTGCCAGCTCACCACCGACAGGGCCAGCCGCCGGGGAGCTGTTTTTT.

This sequence joins TRBV7-2 and TRBJ2-7; possible D gene TRBD1, 6 bases. Trimming removed 6 bases at V and 0 bases at J, with 21 bases between. Germline CDR1 SGHTA, CDR2 FQGNSA. The CDR3 sequence is 17 residues long. The CDR3 here is CASRKTNPGQSSYEQYF. In DNA, the CDR3 is TGTGCCAGCAGAAAAACTAATCCGGGACAAAGCTCCTACGAGCAGTACTTC.

The table lists this clone with a count of one. The V call is TRBV28, the J call TRBJ1-5; D might be TRBD1 (6 bases). This CDR3 spans 16 amino acids. Germline V gene data show CDR1 as MDHEN and CDR2 as SYDVKM. Trimming shortened V by 3 bases and J by 0 bases, and 12 bases separated the two germline ends. The CDR3 reads CASSFPRGISNQPQHF. CDR3 nucleotides: TGTGCCAGCAGTTTTCCAAGGGGGATTAGCAATCAGCCCCAGCATTTT.

The gene calls are TRBV25-1 and TRBJ2-1; the D gene is possibly TRBD2 (6 bases). The V gene lost 7 bases and the J gene lost 0 bases, with 10 bases spanning the gap. CDR1 MGHDK and CDR2 SYGVNS come from the germline V gene. This CDR3 is built from 14 residues. CDR3 in amino acids: CASNRRGSYNEQFF. CDR3 DNA sequence: TGTGCCAGCAACCGGCGGGGCTCCTACAATGAGCAGTTCTTC.

The chain carries TRBV5-1 and TRBJ2-3, with TRBD1 matching over 10 bases. Germline-derived CDR1 and CDR2 are SGHRS and YFSETQ. Trimming took 4 bases from V and 3 from J; bases not matched to a gene: 8. The CDR3 length is 16 residues. The CDR3 coding sequence is TGCGCCAGCAGCAATGCCGGGACAGGGGCTACAGATACGCAGTATTTT. It yields the protein CASSNAGTGATDTQYF.

Turning to this clone: Within the sample, other DNA sequences also encode this same CDR3. The chain combines TRBV2 with TRBJ1-2; D remains ambiguous. Per the germline V gene, CDR1 is SNHLY and CDR2 is FYNNEI. The CDR3 has 11 amino acids. Trimming cost V 3 bases and J 4 bases, with 3 bases left between them. The CDR3 sequence: CASSESYGYTF. The CDR3 DNA is TGTGCCAGCAGTGAGAGCTATGGCTACACCTTC.

The gene calls are TRBV5-1 and TRBJ2-1, with TRBD2 identical over 10 bases. The CDR3 is made up of 15 amino acids. CDR1 is SGHRS and CDR2 is YFSETQ in the germline V gene. J lost 10 bases, V lost 0 bases, and 7 bases had no gene match. CDR3 sequence reads: CASSLESSGGEEQFF. In DNA form, the CDR3 reads TGCGCCAGCAGCTTGGAGTCTAGCGGGGGCGAGGAGCAGTTCTTC.

V is TRBV6-1 and J is TRBJ2-5, with D perhaps matching TRBD1 or TRBD2 (5 bases each). V was trimmed by 8 bases and J by 2 bases, leaving 9 bases between them. The CDR3 has 12 residues. The V gene's germline CDR1 is MNHNS and CDR2 SASEGT. As DNA, the CDR3 is TGTGCCAGCGGCTGGGGGCAAGAGACCCAGTACTTC. Its protein product is CASGWGQETQYF.

This clone was seen just once. The chain links TRBV5-1 to TRBJ1-4, with 8 bases fitting TRBD1. Trimming cost V 5 bases and J 5 bases; bases outside gene matches: 8. This CDR3 contains 15 residues. Per germline, CDR1 SGHRS and CDR2 YFSETQ. The chain's CDR3 is CASSHTGGENEKLFF. The CDR3, as DNA: TGCGCCAGCAGTCACACAGGGGGAGAGAATGAAAAACTGTTTTTT.

V usage is TRBV9 and J usage is TRBJ2-2, with 7 positions matching TRBD2. The CDR3 contains 14 residues. CDR1 is SGDLS, CDR2 YYNGEE, per germline. V shed 4 bases, J shed 6 bases, and the junction held 6 bases outside the gene matches. CDR3 coding DNA: TGTGCCAGCAGCTTCCGGGGGGACGCCGGGGAGCTGTTTTTT. The encoded protein is CASSFRGDAGELFF.